This T cell receptor beta chain was observed in a study of T cell responses to AZD1222 COVID-19 vaccine. Across the whole study: Recipients boosted at about 4 weeks or about 12 weeks are pooled.

Overall study results and limits: Within unmutated variant regions lay the reported targets of nearly half of spike-specific TCRs. The study found vaccine-associated CD4 TCRs spanning spike, dominant at 160-218 and 743-854. Clonal diversity was possibly underestimated; the donors were predominantly white British and more often female.

Germline V gene sequence: CDR1 MNHEY, CDR2 SMNVEV (reference sequence). The V end lost 3 bases, the J end lost 6 bases, and 18 bases lay between the germline ends. This CDR3 is 16 amino acids long. Comments on this clone: As yet, its antigen is unknown.

Profiling relied on immunoSEQ multiplex PCR, and the TCRdb table lists in-frame clones only, not all of them. The sample consists of approximately 100,000 clones, about 90% of them appearing once. This sequence originates from an adult in good health. This chain connects TRBV27 to TRBJ2-1; D remains unclear. The sample here was peripheral blood, taken on day 0 of AZD1222 vaccination. The CDR3 protein is CASSLLGFASSNEQFF. DNA for the CDR3: TGTGCCAGCAGTTTGCTAGGCTTTGCGTCGTCCAATGAGCAGTTCTTC.